These 29 T cell receptor beta chains were sequenced from one sample in a study of blood T cell repertoires in COVID-19. Only in-frame clones appear in the TCRdb table, and some are missing; sequencing was by immunoSEQ multiplex PCR. The repertoire holds around 130,000 clones, with approximately 85% as singletons. Sample: peripheral blood. Receptors were obtained from a human donor in a cohort sampled during active COVID-19.

The chain combines TRBV5-1 with TRBJ1-1; TRBD1 aligns across 7 bases. The V gene's germline CDR1 is SGHRS and CDR2 YFSETQ. The CDR3 is 14 amino acids. J lost 1 base, V lost 3 bases, and 3 bases had no gene match. The CDR3 region has the DNA TGCGCCAGCAGCTGGCGACAGGGGAACACTGAAGCTTTCTTT. Translation gives CASSWRQGNTEAFF.

The chain links TRBV11-2 to TRBJ2-5; 9 nucleotides line up with TRBD2. V trimming: 1 base; J trimming: 0 bases; junction bases outside the gene matches: 0. The length of the CDR3 is 15 residues. CDR1 is SGHAT and CDR2 is FQNNGV in the germline V gene. The CDR3 nucleotides are TGTGCCAGCAGCTTAGTAGCGGGGGACCAAGAGACCCAGTACTTC. Translated, it gives CASSLVAGDQETQYF.

The V gene is TRBV30, the J gene TRBJ2-3; 11 bases agree with TRBD2. V lost 2 bases and J lost 3; bases outside the gene matches: 4. CDR1 GTSNPN and CDR2 SVGIG come from the germline V gene (reference sequence). The CDR3 covers 15 residues. CDR3 in amino acids: CAWSPGLAVTDTQYF. CDR3 bases: TGTGCCTGGAGTCCGGGACTAGCGGTTACAGATACGCAGTATTTT. The full variable domain, in which reference TRBV30 and TRBJ2-3 provide the parts outside the CDR3, is SQTIHQWPATLVQPVGSPLSLECTVEGTSNPNLYWYRQAAGRGLQLLFYSVGIGQISSEVPQNLSASRPQDRQFILSSKKLLLSDSGFYLCAWSPGLAVTDTQYFGPGTRLTVL.

The chain uses TRBV25-1 and TRBJ1-1, with D perhaps TRBD1 (5 bases). Trimming left V 2 bases short and J 8 bases short, with 15 bases between. The CDR3 sequence is 14 residues long. Germline assignment: CDR1 MGHDK and CDR2 SYGVNS. CDR3 bases: TGTGCCAGCAGTGAACCAGGTACGGGGGGGGAAGCTTTCTTT. Translating gives CASSEPGTGGEAFF.

The CDR3 DNA follows: TGTGCCAGCAGCAGACAGGTATCATTCACAGATACGCAGTATTTT. This codes for CASSRQVSFTDTQYF. This chain links TRBV9 with TRBJ2-3; D is perhaps TRBD1 (6 bases). Trimming removed 4 bases at V and 2 bases at J, with 14 bases between. The CDR3 totals 15 residues. Germline V CDR1 and CDR2: SGDLS, YYNGEE.

The chain is built from TRBV6-5 and TRBJ2-3, with a weak D call TRBD2 (6 bases). V lost 6 bases and J lost 4, with 14 bases in between. The CDR3 consists of 14 residues. The germline V gene has CDR1 MNHEY and CDR2 SVGAGI. CDR3 in amino acids: CASSPLWGADTQYF. The CDR3 bases are TGTGCCAGCAGCCCCCTTTGGGGGGCAGATACGCAGTATTTT.

V and J are TRBV3-1 (or the pseudogene TRBV3-2) and TRBJ2-3; weak D call: TRBD2 (6 bases). The CDR3 sequence is 14 residues long. Trimming pared 0 bases from V and 3 bases from J, leaving 7 bases between. In germline, CDR1 is LGHDT, CDR2 YNNKEL (reference sequence). The CDR3 region has the DNA TGTGCCAGCAGCCAAGATGCGGGGACAGATACGCAGTATTTT. Protein sequence: CASSQDAGTDTQYF.

V and J are TRBV6-5 and TRBJ2-7, with a tentative D call TRBD2 (6 bases). CDR1 and CDR2 from the germline V gene are MNHEY and SVGAGI. V lost 6 bases and J lost 4, with 19 bases in between. The CDR3 totals 15 residues. The CDR3 region has the DNA TGTGCCAGCAGGAGAAATCAGGACGGGGGTTACGAGCAGTACTTC. Its protein product is CASRRNQDGGYEQYF.

This chain links TRBV19 with TRBJ1-6; perhaps TRBD1 as D (6 bases). With 4 bases removed from V and 7 bases from J, the gap between germline ends came to 11 bases. The CDR3 length is 14 residues. Germline values: CDR1 LNHDA, CDR2 SQIVND (reference sequence). Here the CDR3 reads CASSTTGSNSPLHF. CDR3 nucleotide sequence: TGTGCCAGTAGTACTACAGGGTCGAATTCACCCCTCCACTTT.

The chain has TRBV3-1 (or the pseudogene TRBV3-2) and TRBJ2-1, with D hard to call. Germline V lookup: CDR1 LGHDT, CDR2 YNNKEL (reference sequence). The CDR3 runs 13 residues. V dropped 0 bases and J dropped 8 bases, with 8 bases sitting between them. The CDR3, as DNA: TGTGCCAGCAGCCAAGATTTACGGGATGAGCAGTTCTTC. Its translation is CASSQDLRDEQFF.

This chain uses TRBV10-2 with TRBJ2-5; 7 nucleotides line up with TRBD1. Per germline, CDR1 WSHSY and CDR2 SAAADI. There are 15 residues in the CDR3. V gave up 5 bases and J gave up 2 bases; unmatched junction bases: 8. DNA for the CDR3: TGCGCCAGCAGTCGCGACTGGGACAGACAAGAGACCCAGTACTTC. Translated, it gives CASSRDWDRQETQYF.

This clone was found a few times. This chain uses TRBV7-8 with TRBJ2-7; a weak D match, TRBD2 (7 bases). The V end lost 5 bases, the J end lost 4 bases, and 18 bases lay between the germline ends. CDR1 is SGHVS, CDR2 FQNEAQ, per germline. The CDR3 length is 15 residues. This CDR3 is CASSRGGGGQYEQYF. CDR3 in DNA: TGTGCCAGCAGCCGAGGAGGCGGGGGACAATACGAGCAGTACTTC.

V gene TRBV13 combines with J gene TRBJ2-7; possibly TRBD2 for D (5 bases). V was trimmed by 3 bases and J by 1 base, leaving 10 bases between them. This CDR3 spans 14 amino acids. Germline CDR1 is PRHDT and CDR2 is FYEKMQ (reference sequence). The CDR3 spells CASSFPGRSYEQYF. In nucleotides, the CDR3 is TGTGCCAGCAGCTTTCCGGGAAGATCCTACGAGCAGTACTTC.

This clone was observed a single time. This chain uses TRBV23-1 with TRBJ1-5, with 9 bases fitting TRBD1. TRBV23-1 is given ORF status, its function remaining uncertain. This CDR3 spans 17 amino acids. Losses at the gene ends were 3 bases for V and 3 bases for J; bases not matched to a gene: 9. DNA for the CDR3: TGCGCCAGCAGTCACCCCCGGACAGGGGCCCTCAATCAGCCCCAGCATTTT. Translated, it gives CASSHPRTGALNQPQHF.

The chain couples TRBV11-2 to TRBJ1-1; TRBD1 matches at 7 bases. Per germline, CDR1 SGHAT and CDR2 FQNNGV. CDR3 length: 15 amino acids. V gave up 5 bases and J gave up 4 bases; unmatched junction bases: 10. In nucleotides, the CDR3 is TGTGCCAGCAGCCCCAATCCAGGGGGTCTCACTGAAGCTTTCTTT. Translating gives CASSPNPGGLTEAFF.

This clone has only a few counts. The rearrangement joins TRBV27 to TRBJ2-7; TRBD2 aligns across 10 bases. This CDR3 region has 15 residues. The V gene end was trimmed by 2 bases and the J gene end by 4 bases; junction bases not matched to a gene: 5. Germline lookup yields CDR1 MNHEY and CDR2 SMNVEV (reference sequence). Written as DNA, the CDR3 is TGTGCCAGCAGTTTAGGAGCGGGGGGGCGTTACGAGCAGTACTTC. Its protein product is CASSLGAGGRYEQYF.

The chain links TRBV14 to TRBJ2-7; 9 bases align to TRBD1. The germline V gene encodes CDR1 SGHDN and CDR2 FVKESK. V trimming: 4 bases; J trimming: 3 bases; junction bases outside the gene matches: 7. The CDR3 has 15 amino acids. The CDR3 nucleotides read TGTGCCAGCAGCCCGGCCTGGACAGGGGACTACGAGCAGTACTTC. This encodes CASSPAWTGDYEQYF.

This clone was detected a few times. The J gene is TRBJ2-1, the V gene TRBV4-1, with D maybe TRBD2 (6 bases). The CDR3 length is 15 residues. Trimming stripped 3 bases from V and 10 bases from J, with 19 bases between. Germline CDR1 MGHRA, CDR2 YSYEKL. Written as DNA, the CDR3 is TGCGCCAGCAGCCACCCTGGCGGGGCTCGGGGAGAGCAGTTCTTC. Its protein is CASSHPGGARGEQFF.

The chain links TRBV27 to TRBJ1-3; D gene ambiguous. Trimming took off 5 bases at V and 4 bases at J, with 9 bases between the two ends. The CDR3 extends over 13 amino acids. CDR1 and CDR2 from the germline V gene are MNHEY and SMNVEV (reference sequence). The DNA of the CDR3 is TGTGCCAGCAGTAGCTTGATGGGAAACACCATATATTTT. Its translation: CASSSLMGNTIYF.

The chain carries TRBV27 and TRBJ2-7, with a possible D match to TRBD2 (5 bases). Between the trimmed V and J ends, which lost 4 bases and 6 bases, there was a span of 16 bases. CDR1 is MNHEY and CDR2 is SMNVEV in the germline V gene (reference sequence). The CDR3 length is 14 residues. This CDR3 reads CASSSLEMGSEQYF. DNA for the CDR3: TGTGCCAGCAGTTCACTAGAGATGGGTAGCGAGCAGTACTTC.

This chain joins TRBV9 and TRBJ2-6; D is ambiguous. CDR1 and CDR2 from the germline V gene are SGDLS and YYNGEE. V dropped 3 bases and J dropped 0 bases, with 7 bases sitting between them. The CDR3 loop spans 15 amino acids. The CDR3 nucleotides are TGTGCCAGCAGCGCGTACGGCTCTGGGGCCAACGTCCTGACTTTC. Encoded protein: CASSAYGSGANVLTF.

The V call is TRBV3-1 (or the pseudogene TRBV3-2), the J call TRBJ1-4, with a tentative D call TRBD1 (6 bases). Trimming pared 5 bases from V and 4 bases from J, leaving 14 bases between. Germline CDR1 and CDR2: LGHDT and YNNKEL (reference sequence). The CDR3 length is 15 residues. CDR3 in amino acids: CASSDDRTDNEKLFF. In nucleotides, the CDR3 is TGTGCCAGCAGCGACGATAGGACAGATAATGAAAAACTGTTTTTT.

The J gene is TRBJ2-7, the V gene TRBV7-9, with a weak D call TRBD2 (6 bases). Germline CDR1 SEHNR, CDR2 FQNEAQ (reference sequence). V lost 1 base to trimming and J lost 3 bases, with 10 bases between them. CDR3 size: 14 residues. The CDR3: CASSLVSGDYEQYF. The CDR3 DNA reads TGTGCCAGCAGCTTAGTATCGGGGGACTACGAGCAGTACTTC.

The V call is TRBV27, the J call TRBJ2-3; 7 bases map to TRBD1. CDR3 length equals 15 residues. Looked up from germline, CDR1 is MNHEY and CDR2 is SMNVEV (reference sequence). The trim removed 5 bases at V and 0 bases at J, leaving 5 bases unmatched. The CDR3 sequence is CASSAGTVSTDTQYF. The CDR3 coding sequence is TGTGCCAGCAGTGCCGGGACAGTCAGCACAGATACGCAGTATTTT.

V and J are TRBV3-1 (or the pseudogene TRBV3-2) and TRBJ2-3, with D perhaps matching TRBD2 (6 bases). The V end was cut by 7 bases, the J end by 5 bases, with 13 bases between. There are 13 residues in the CDR3. Germline V lookup: CDR1 LGHDT, CDR2 YNNKEL (reference sequence). The CDR3 region is CASTSQGGDTQYF. The CDR3 nucleotides read TGTGCCAGCACCAGCCAGGGAGGAGATACGCAGTATTTT.

This chain connects TRBV7-6 to TRBJ2-5, with 9 bases lining up with TRBD2. Trimming at V came to 5 bases and at J to 0 bases, leaving 10 bases not matched to a gene. CDR1 and CDR2 from the germline V gene are SGHVS and FNYEAQ. The CDR3 runs to 17 residues. The CDR3 region is CASSRTRVAGDQETQYF. CDR3 nucleotide sequence: TGTGCCAGCAGCCGTACCCGAGTAGCGGGGGACCAAGAGACCCAGTACTTC.

V is TRBV5-4 and J is TRBJ2-5, with 11 nucleotides matching TRBD2. The CDR3 length is 18 residues. The trim removed 4 bases at V and 4 bases at J, leaving 15 bases unmatched. CDR1 is SGHNT and CDR2 is YYREEE in the germline V gene (reference sequence). The CDR3 spells CASSPVPSGGSSGETQYF. As DNA, the CDR3 is TGTGCCAGCAGCCCGGTGCCTAGCGGGGGGTCATCCGGAGAGACCCAGTACTTC.

This clone was seen only once. The chain combines TRBV5-1 with TRBJ2-7; possibly TRBD1 for D (5 bases). The V gene's germline CDR1 is SGHRS and CDR2 YFSETQ. This CDR3 has 14 amino acids. The V and J ends lost 4 bases and 0 bases respectively, with 11 bases between them. DNA of the CDR3: TGCGCCAGCAGCCCGTTACAGGACTCCTACGAGCAGTACTTC. This encodes CASSPLQDSYEQYF. Full variable domain (missing parts from reference TRBV5-1 and TRBJ2-7): KAGVTQTPRYLIKTRGQQVTLSCSPISGHRSVSWYQQTPGQGLQFLFEYFSETQRNKGNFPGRFSGRQFSNSRSEMNVSTLELGDSALYLCASSPLQDSYEQYFGPGTRLTVT.

V gene TRBV13 combines with J gene TRBJ1-3; no clear D gene. There are 15 residues in the CDR3. Trimming took off 5 bases at V and 0 bases at J, with 11 bases between the two ends. Germline loops: CDR1 PRHDT, CDR2 FYEKMQ (reference sequence). CDR3 DNA sequence: TGTGCCAGCAGCGCCCCTAGATTCTCTGGAAACACCATATATTTT. Encoded protein: CASSAPRFSGNTIYF.